The clone carrying this T cell receptor beta chain was picked up a small number of times. The table came from immunoSEQ multiplex PCR; TCRdb's copy has only in-frame clones and leaves some out. In the table there are roughly 230,000 clones, around 85% of which are singletons. The CDR3 consists of 12 residues. With 7 bases removed from V and 4 bases from J, the gap between germline ends came to 8 bases. This sample stems from a study of blood T cell repertoires in COVID-19. Sample: peripheral blood. The sequence came from an elderly woman with acute or convalescent COVID-19. The V call is TRBV12-3 or TRBV12-4, the J call TRBJ1-5, with a possible D match to TRBD1 (5 bases). The CDR3 DNA follows: TGTGCCAGCAAAAGGGGAAATCAGCCCCAGCATTTT. Protein product: CASKRGNQPQHF.